Many counts were recorded for the clone carrying this TCR beta chain. The germline V gene encodes CDR1 SQVTM and CDR2 ANQGSEA. CDR3 length equals 14 residues. V lost 3 bases, J lost 4 bases, and 4 bases stayed unmatched. The data are from a study of spatial heterogeneity in lung cancer. As to time point: blood at routine non-recurrence follow-up after resection. Sequencing of whole RNA from tumor, nontumor lung or frozen PBMC involved no sorting. TCRdb itself ran the 5' RACE reads through MiXCR, one entry per CDR3 protein. The top ten hold 16% of the sample, which has about 120,000 distinct CDR3 sequences, 12% seen once.

The specimen was PBMCs, collected at follow-up. The origin of this receptor is a male donor with early-stage non-small cell lung cancer. The chain recombines TRBV29-1 with TRBJ2-5; TRBD2 aligns across 11 bases. CDR3 nucleotide sequence: TGCAGCGTTGACGGAACTAGCGGGGGAGAGACCCAGTACTTC. It translates to CSVDGTSGGETQYF. The entire variable domain, with the rest obtained from reference TRBV29-1 and TRBJ2-5, is as follows: SAVISQKPSRDICQRGTSLTIQCQVDSQVTMMFWYRQQPGQSLTLIATANQGSEATYESGFVIDKFPISRPNLTFSTLTVSNMSPEDSSIYLCSVDGTSGGETQYFGPGTRLLVL.